This is a list of T cell receptor beta chains from one sample in a study of blood T cell repertoires in COVID-19. Assay: immunoSEQ multiplex PCR; the TCRdb copy retains only in-frame clones and omits some. This sample has tens of thousands of clones; 80% to 90% occur once, and the top ten carry around 2.7%. Sample: peripheral blood. These receptor sequences come from a human donor in a cohort sampled during active COVID-19. CDR3s include the opening cysteine and the closing phenylalanine or tryptophan. D genes are given only for firm matches. Some rows mark clone size as missing; the rest say once, few, many or name a class of expanded clone.

cdr3_aa,cdr3_nt,v_call,clone_size,j_call,cdr3_length,d_call
CAISGGHLYNEQFF,TGTGCCATCAGTGGAGGACACCTCTACAATGAGCAGTTCTTC,TRBV10-3,NA,TRBJ2-1,14,NA
CASSLERMRADTQYF,TGTGCCAGCAGCTTAGAGAGGATGAGGGCAGATACGCAGTATTTT,TRBV7-9,NA,TRBJ2-3,15,NA
CASSYRQTSTDTQYF,TGTGCCAGCAGCTACCGACAGACTAGCACAGATACGCAGTATTTT,TRBV11-2,NA,TRBJ2-3,15,NA
CASSYETGREQFF,TGTGCCAGCAGTTACGAGACAGGAAGGGAGCAGTTCTTC,TRBV6-5,NA,TRBJ2-1,13,NA
CASSSGTSGDSSYNEQFF,TGTGCCAGCAGCTCCGGGACTAGCGGGGATTCAAGCTACAATGAGCAGTTCTTC,TRBV11-3,NA,TRBJ2-1,18,TRBD2
CASSYSGIKEGYTF,TGTGCCAGCAGTTACTCGGGAATAAAGGAGGGCTACACCTTC,TRBV27,NA,TRBJ1-2,14,NA
CASSADVGAADTQYF,TGTGCCAGCAGCGCCGACGTGGGGGCCGCAGATACGCAGTATTTT,TRBV5-4,NA,TRBJ2-3,15,NA
CASSLVGPGGNSPLHF,TGCGCCAGCAGCTTGGTTGGGCCAGGGGGAAATTCACCCCTCCACTTT,TRBV5-1,once,TRBJ1-6,16,TRBD1
CASSPAEAKDTQYF,TGTGCCAGCAGCCCCGCCGAGGCTAAGGATACGCAGTATTTT,TRBV4-2,NA,TRBJ2-3,14,NA
CASSSRGGGPEAFF,TGTGCCAGCAGCTCACGAGGGGGTGGCCCTGAAGCTTTCTTT,TRBV11-2,NA,TRBJ1-1,14,NA
CASSVAGTSGYGDEQYF,TGTGCCAGCAGCGTAGCAGGGACTAGCGGGTATGGGGACGAGCAGTACTTC,TRBV9,NA,TRBJ2-7,17,TRBD2
CASRKSGGTYGYTF,TGTGCCAGCAGGAAGTCAGGGGGCACCTATGGCTACACCTTC,TRBV25-1,NA,TRBJ1-2,14,TRBD1
CASSLTLRGEQYF,TGTGCCAGCAGCTTAACGCTAAGGGGCGAGCAGTACTTC,TRBV7-9,once,TRBJ2-7,13,NA
CASSLTSGRADTQYF,TGTGCCAGCAGTTTGACTAGCGGTAGGGCAGATACGCAGTATTTT,TRBV9,NA,TRBJ2-3,15,TRBD2
CASSPGLAGGPKEYEQYF,TGTGCCAGCAGTCCAGGACTAGCGGGGGGGCCTAAAGAATACGAGCAGTACTTC,TRBV27,once,TRBJ2-7,18,TRBD2
CASSPPGVPETQYF,TGTGCCAGCAGCCCGCCGGGGGTACCCGAGACCCAGTACTTC,TRBV7-2,NA,TRBJ2-5,14,NA
CASSLVGVYNSPLHF,TGTGCCAGCAGCTTGGTTGGAGTTTATAATTCACCCCTCCACTTT,TRBV5-6,NA,TRBJ1-6,15,NA
CASSDPGYMNTEAFF,TGTGCCAGCAGCGACCCGGGGTACATGAACACTGAAGCTTTCTTT,TRBV5-4,NA,TRBJ1-1,15,NA
CASSPSGQGGSRDTQYF,TGTGCCAGCAGCCCCTCGGGACAGGGGGGATCTAGAGATACGCAGTATTTT,TRBV7-9,NA,TRBJ2-3,17,TRBD1
CASSAGGSTDTQYF,TGTGCCAGCAGCGCGGGGGGGAGCACAGATACGCAGTATTTT,TRBV5-4,NA,TRBJ2-3,14,TRBD2
CASTPYAGGQETQYF,TGTGCCAGCACCCCATACGCGGGAGGGCAAGAGACCCAGTACTTC,TRBV2,NA,TRBJ2-5,15,TRBD2
CASSIAGGLAPGELFF,TGTGCCAGTAGTATAGCGGGAGGACTAGCGCCCGGGGAGCTGTTTTTT,TRBV19,NA,TRBJ2-2,16,TRBD2
CASSHRAGWEYEQYF,TGCGCCAGCAGCCACAGGGCAGGGTGGGAGTACGAGCAGTACTTC,TRBV5-1,NA,TRBJ2-7,15,NA
CASSLTSGSDSYEQYF,TGTGCCAGCAGCTTAACTAGCGGGAGTGACTCCTACGAGCAGTACTTC,TRBV11-1,NA,TRBJ2-7,16,TRBD2
CASSQGAGGGDEQFF,TGTGCCAGCAGCCAAGGGGCGGGGGGTGGCGATGAGCAGTTCTTC,TRBV4-2,once,TRBJ2-1,15,TRBD2
CASSLSWGGRIHEQFF,TGTGCCAGCAGTTTATCTTGGGGCGGGAGGATTCATGAGCAGTTCTTC,TRBV27,NA,TRBJ2-1,16,TRBD2
CASSQDTVVADRAYQPQHF,TGCGCCAGCAGCCAAGATACAGTGGTGGCCGACAGGGCCTATCAGCCCCAGCATTTT,TRBV4-1,NA,TRBJ1-5,19,TRBD1
CSVEVGTSGGELFF,TGCAGCGTTGAAGTCGGGACTAGCGGGGGGGAGCTGTTTTTT,TRBV29-1,NA,TRBJ2-2,14,TRBD2
CASSENREYEQYF,TGTGCCAGCAGTGAGAACAGGGAGTACGAGCAGTACTTC,TRBV2,NA,TRBJ2-7,13,NA
CASSPTLAASTDTQYF,TGCGCCAGCAGCCCTACCTTAGCGGCTAGCACAGATACGCAGTATTTT,TRBV5-1,NA,TRBJ2-3,16,NA
CASSDGLAGTNTGELFF,TGTGCCAGCAGCGATGGACTAGCGGGGACGAACACCGGGGAGCTGTTTTTT,TRBV7-3,NA,TRBJ2-2,17,TRBD2
CASRPSTGEQFF,TGTGCCAGCAGACCCTCTACAGGTGAGCAGTTCTTC,TRBV2,NA,TRBJ2-1,12,NA
CATSTPVGGRGETQYF,TGTGCCACCAGCACTCCTGTCGGGGGGCGCGGGGAGACCCAGTACTTC,TRBV15,NA,TRBJ2-5,16,NA
CASSLASTGTPYEQYF,TGCGCCAGCAGCTTGGCTTCCACAGGGACCCCCTACGAGCAGTACTTC,TRBV5-1,NA,TRBJ2-7,16,NA
CASSSRGWNNEAFF,TGCGCCAGCAGCAGCAGGGGTTGGAATAACGAAGCTTTCTTT,TRBV5-1,NA,TRBJ1-1,14,NA
CASSENSQADYGYTF,TGCGCCAGCAGCGAGAACTCGCAGGCAGACTATGGCTACACCTTC,TRBV5-1,NA,TRBJ1-2,15,NA
CANPEAGALNEQFF,TGTGCCAACCCCGAGGCGGGCGCATTGAATGAGCAGTTCTTC,TRBV5-3,few,TRBJ2-1,14,NA
CASSQGGSKSISPLHF,TGTGCCAGCAGCCAAGGAGGGTCTAAAAGTATTTCACCCCTCCACTTT,TRBV3-1/TRBV3-2,NA,TRBJ1-6,16,NA
CASSQQSDIQYF,TGTGCCAGCAGCCAACAAAGTGACATTCAGTACTTC,TRBV6-6,NA,TRBJ2-4,12,NA
CASSLDSGGGQETQYF,TGTGCCAGTAGTCTCGACTCAGGGGGCGGCCAAGAGACCCAGTACTTC,TRBV19,NA,TRBJ2-5,16,TRBD1
CASSSQGYEQYF,TGTGCCAGCAGCTCCCAGGGTTACGAGCAGTACTTC,TRBV9,few,TRBJ2-7,12,NA
CASSLASYNEQFF,TGTGCCAGCAGCTTAGCTAGCTACAATGAGCAGTTCTTC,TRBV11-2,NA,TRBJ2-1,13,NA
CASSFSGVGETQYF,TGTGCCAGCAGTTTCAGCGGAGTGGGGGAGACCCAGTACTTC,TRBV7-9,NA,TRBJ2-5,14,NA
CASSIGTAYEQYF,TGTGCCAGCAGCATCGGGACTGCCTACGAGCAGTACTTC,TRBV11-2,NA,TRBJ2-7,13,NA
CASSQDLSSTNGPDTQYF,TGTGCCAGCAGCCAAGATCTATCATCGACTAACGGGCCAGATACGCAGTATTTT,TRBV4-2,once,TRBJ2-3,18,NA
CASSPRSSYEQYF,TGTGCCAGCAGCCCGAGGAGCTCCTACGAGCAGTACTTC,TRBV13,NA,TRBJ2-7,13,NA
CASSLRDFQETQYF,TGTGCCAGCAGCCTAAGGGACTTTCAAGAGACCCAGTACTTC,TRBV7-9,NA,TRBJ2-5,14,NA
CASSYLQANTEAFF,TGTGCCAGCAGTTACTTGCAGGCGAACACTGAAGCTTTCTTT,TRBV6-2/TRBV6-3,once,TRBJ1-1,14,NA
CASNPTSDLYEQYF,TGTGCCAGCAACCCGACTAGCGACCTCTACGAGCAGTACTTC,TRBV28,NA,TRBJ2-7,14,TRBD2
CASSARTRPNNSPLHF,TGTGCCAGCAGTGCCAGGACAAGACCTAATAATTCACCCCTCCACTTT,TRBV6-1,NA,TRBJ1-6,16,NA